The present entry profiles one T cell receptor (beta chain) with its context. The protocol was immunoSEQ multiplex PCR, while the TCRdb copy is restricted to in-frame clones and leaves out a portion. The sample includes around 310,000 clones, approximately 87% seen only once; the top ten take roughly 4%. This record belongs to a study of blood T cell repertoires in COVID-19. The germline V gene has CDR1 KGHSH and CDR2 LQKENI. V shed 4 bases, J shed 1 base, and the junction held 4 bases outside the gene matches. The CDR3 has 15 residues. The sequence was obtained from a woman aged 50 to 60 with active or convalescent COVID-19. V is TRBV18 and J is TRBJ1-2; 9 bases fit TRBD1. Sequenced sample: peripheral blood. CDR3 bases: TGTGCCAGCTCACAGGACAGGGGAGATAACTATGGCTACACCTTC. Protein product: CASSQDRGDNYGYTF.